This TCR beta chain was documented in a study of beta chain features in type 1 diabetes. Germline V gene sequence: CDR1 SEHNR, CDR2 FQNEAQ (reference sequence). V lost 5 bases, J lost 5 bases, and 6 bases stayed unmatched. The CDR3 sequence is 15 residues long. Since all of the isolated RNA was reverse transcribed, expressed TCRB transcripts were what got sequenced. The repertoire was sequenced with immunoSEQ multiplex PCR; TCRdb's copy has only in-frame clones and lacks some. Here the sample spans 130,000 to 150,000 clones, 48% being singletons. The receptor was derived from a man aged 18 to 30 in good health. The chain employs TRBV7-9 and TRBJ2-1; TRBD2 agrees at 10 bases. Material for sequencing was Tregs from blood. The CDR3 spells CASSPGTSVNNEQFF. The DNA of the CDR3 is TGTGCCAGCAGCCCCGGGACTAGCGTTAACAATGAGCAGTTCTTC. Full variable domain (outside the CDR3, taken from reference TRBV7-9 and TRBJ2-1): DTGVSQNPRHKITKRGQNVTFRCDPISEHNRLYWYRQTLGQGPEFLTYFQNEAQLEKSRLLSDRFSAERPKGSFSTLEIQRTEQGDSAMYLCASSPGTSVNNEQFFGPGTRLTVL.